This T cell receptor (beta chain) originates from a study of breast tumors, draining lymph nodes, adjacent tissues. Study results and limitations: Data fit most tumor T cells coming from lymph node, expanding in tumor.

About this clonotype: Its antigen is currently unknown.

The CDR3 has 17 amino acids. V dropped 6 bases and J dropped 2 bases, with 22 bases sitting between them. Germline assignment: CDR1 SEHNR and CDR2 FQNEAQ (reference sequence). TCRdb analysed the multiplex PCR reads with MiXCR anew, one entry per CDR3 protein. This table holds 200,000 or so distinct CDR3 sequences, over 25% found once. The lymph nodes were axillary draining lymph nodes from breast cancer patients. This clonotype was sampled from a female donor with breast cancer. Some clones in this sample may be carry-over from other donors' samples. The chain recombines TRBV7-9 with TRBJ1-1, with D tentatively TRBD1 (5 bases). The sequenced material came from axillary lymph node tissue. The CDR3 nucleotides are TGTGCCAGCAGGACGGGACCCACCTCCCCCCGAAACACTGAAGCTTTCTTT. It is translated as CASRTGPTSPRNTEAFF.